These T cell receptor beta chains were read from a single sample in a study of CD8 T cells in Susac syndrome. TCRdb reprocessed the immunoSEQ multiplex PCR reads via MiXCR and lists one record per CDR3 protein. The data contain approximately 300,000 distinct CDR3 sequences, roughly 85% of them singletons. The sample was CD8+ T cells from PBMCs. The receptors were sampled from a human donor with multiple sclerosis. CDR3s include the opening cysteine and the closing phenylalanine or tryptophan. A D gene is named only where the DNA matches it firmly.

>12|TRBJ1-5|NA|TRBV20-1
CSAIPLNQPQHF
TGCAGTGCTATCCCCCTTAATCAGCCCCAGCATTTT
>15|TRBJ2-5|NA|TRBV20-1
CSARLVRESKETQYF
TGCAGTGCTAGATTGGTCCGGGAATCCAAAGAGACCCAGTACTTC
>15|TRBJ2-1|TRBD2|TRBV7-3
CASAGAGGDYNEQFF
TGTGCCAGCGCTGGAGCGGGAGGGGACTACAATGAGCAGTTCTTC
>16|TRBJ2-7|NA|TRBV28
CASSPRGAKPDYEQYF
TGTGCCAGCAGCCCACGAGGGGCGAAACCTGACTACGAGCAGTACTTC
>15|TRBJ1-1|NA|TRBV28
CASSFTQGPNTEAFF
TGTGCCAGCAGTTTCACTCAGGGGCCGAACACTGAAGCTTTCTTT
>16|TRBJ2-2|TRBD2|TRBV12-3/TRBV12-4
CASFSWDSGGDGELFF
TGTGCCAGTTTTAGCTGGGACTCGGGAGGGGACGGGGAGCTGTTTTTT
>15|TRBJ1-1|NA|TRBV6-2/TRBV6-3
CASSYGWGENTEAFF
TGTGCCAGCAGTTACGGGTGGGGCGAGAACACTGAAGCTTTCTTT
>14|TRBJ2-3|NA|TRBV12-3/TRBV12-4
CASTPGSSTDTQYF
TGTGCCAGCACCCCAGGGTCGAGCACAGATACGCAGTATTTT
>13|TRBJ2-3|NA|TRBV27
CASSFTLEDTQYF
TGTGCCAGCAGTTTCACCCTCGAAGATACGCAGTATTTT
>15|TRBJ1-2|NA|TRBV4-3
CASSQFSGTNYGYTF
TGCGCCAGCAGCCAATTCAGCGGGACCAACTATGGCTACACCTTC
>15|TRBJ2-3|TRBD1|TRBV5-1
CASSEGTAGTDTQYF
TGCGCCAGCAGCGAAGGGACAGCTGGCACGGATACGCAGTATTTT
>16|TRBJ1-5|NA|TRBV6-5
CASSYNAGEGSQPQHF
TGTGCCAGCAGTTACAACGCAGGAGAAGGGTCTCAGCCCCAGCATTTT
>16|TRBJ2-2|NA|TRBV24-1
CATSDLVVGNTGELFF
TGTGCCACCAGTGATTTGGTCGTAGGGAACACCGGGGAGCTGTTTTTT
>17|TRBJ2-5|NA|TRBV9
CASSVDLAGRAQETQYF
TGTGCCAGCAGCGTAGACCTGGCAGGCCGGGCGCAGGAGACCCAGTACTTC
>13|TRBJ2-7|NA|TRBV19
CASSIDSETKQYF
TGTGCCAGTAGTATAGATTCCGAAACCAAGCAGTACTTC